What follows are 26 T cell receptor beta chains derived from one specimen sequenced in a study of blood T cell repertoires in COVID-19. Sequencing used immunoSEQ multiplex PCR; TCRdb keeps in-frame clones, though not all of them. The sample yields about 170,000 clones, 85% to 90% seen once. Sequenced input: peripheral blood. The source of these receptors is a woman of 80 years or more in a cohort sampled during active or convalescent COVID-19.

The CDR3 spells CASSGAGDQPQHF. In nucleotides, the CDR3 is TGTGCCAGCAGTGGGGCAGGGGATCAGCCCCAGCATTTT. The J gene is TRBJ1-5, the V gene TRBV25-1, with D possibly being TRBD1 (6 bases). V was shortened by 4 bases and J by 5 bases, with 9 bases between the two germline ends. This CDR3 region has 13 residues. The germline CDR1 and CDR2 sequences are MGHDK and SYGVNS.

The V call is TRBV7-2, the J call TRBJ2-1; 7 nucleotides match TRBD1. Losses at the gene ends were 2 bases for V and 0 bases for J; bases not matched to a gene: 7. The CDR3 is 17 residues long. CDR1 is SGHTA, CDR2 FQGNSA, per germline. The DNA of the CDR3 is TGTGCCAGCAGCTTACCCAAGGACAGGAGCTCCTACAATGAGCAGTTCTTC. This gives the protein CASSLPKDRSSYNEQFF.

The rearrangement uses TRBV27 and TRBJ2-7; D uncertain. Germline CDR1 is MNHEY and CDR2 is SMNVEV (reference sequence). Trimming removed 0 bases at V and 3 bases at J, with 12 bases between. This CDR3 has 15 amino acids. The CDR3 DNA sequence: TGTGCCAGCAGTTTATCCTTCGCGAATATCTACGAGCAGTACTTC. This gives the protein CASSLSFANIYEQYF.

The chain joins TRBV18 to TRBJ1-2, with TRBD1 as a possible D gene (6 bases). CDR1 and CDR2 from the germline V gene are KGHSH and LQKENI. V was shortened by 2 bases and J by 1 base, with 11 bases between the two germline ends. The CDR3 covers 15 residues. The CDR3: CASSPVPGVNYGYTF. CDR3 DNA sequence: TGTGCCAGCTCACCAGTACCAGGGGTTAACTATGGCTACACCTTC.

CDR3 nucleotides: TGTGCCACCCGCTCCGTGAGCAGGGGAGTAACTGAAGCTTTCTTT. It yields the protein CATRSVSRGVTEAFF. The rearrangement joins TRBV24-1 to TRBJ1-1; weak D call: TRBD1 (6 bases). The length of the CDR3 is 15 residues. Germline V gene data show CDR1 as KGHDR and CDR2 as SFDVKD. V was shortened by 9 bases and J by 5 bases, with 21 bases between the two germline ends.

This chain connects TRBV4-1 to TRBJ1-5, with 7 bases that match TRBD1. Germline V gene lookup returns CDR1 MGHRA and CDR2 YSYEKL. Trimming at V came to 4 bases and at J to 4 bases, leaving 7 bases not matched to a gene. The CDR3 runs to 15 residues. The CDR3 sequence is CASSRGQRENQPQHF. The CDR3 region has the DNA TGCGCCAGCAGCCGGGGACAGCGAGAAAATCAGCCCCAGCATTTT.

The chain links TRBV10-3 to TRBJ2-1; the match to TRBD2 covers 12 bases. CDR3 length: 16 amino acids. With V trimmed by 0 bases and J by 7 bases, 4 bases remained unmatched. CDR1 ENHRY and CDR2 SYGVKD come from the germline V gene. CDR3 region: CAISESGLAGSNEQFF. DNA for the CDR3: TGTGCCATCAGTGAGTCCGGACTAGCGGGGTCAAATGAGCAGTTCTTC.

The rearrangement links TRBV4-3 to TRBJ1-6, with D tentatively TRBD1 (6 bases). The CDR3 covers 16 residues. Germline V gene sequence: CDR1 LGHNA, CDR2 YSLEER. Deletions cut 0 bases from V and 8 bases from J, with 14 bases between. The CDR3 bases are TGCGCCAGCAGCCAAGATTCCCGGACAGCCGATTCACCCCTCCACTTT. Its protein product is CASSQDSRTADSPLHF.

The chain links TRBV6-6 to TRBJ2-7, with TRBD1 matching over 9 bases. V trimming: 4 bases; J trimming: 0 bases; junction bases outside the gene matches: 7. The CDR3 sequence is 16 residues long. The germline V gene encodes CDR1 MNHNY and CDR2 SVGAGI (reference sequence). The CDR3 here is CASSSGQGIRSYEQYF. Here the CDR3 DNA reads TGTGCCAGCAGTTCAGGACAGGGGATACGCTCCTACGAGCAGTACTTC.

The V call is TRBV30, the J call TRBJ1-5, with TRBD1 matching 8 bases. The CDR3 runs 15 residues. Germline CDR1 is GTSNPN and CDR2 is SVGIG (reference sequence). J was trimmed by 6 bases and V by 4 bases; bases with no gene match: 11. The CDR3 sequence: CAWNEGQGAGQPQHF. The CDR3 coding sequence is TGTGCCTGGAACGAGGGGCAGGGGGCCGGTCAGCCCCAGCATTTT. Full variable domain (missing parts from reference TRBV30 and TRBJ1-5): SQTIHQWPATLVQPVGSPLSLECTVEGTSNPNLYWYRQAAGRGLQLLFYSVGIGQISSEVPQNLSASRPQDRQFILSSKKLLLSDSGFYLCAWNEGQGAGQPQHFGDGTRLSIL.

This chain connects TRBV6-2 or TRBV6-3 to TRBJ1-4; the D is unclear. V gave up 6 bases and J gave up 7 bases, with 18 bases separating them. From germline, CDR1 is MNHEY and CDR2 SVGEGT. This CDR3 is built from 15 residues. The CDR3 reads CASSPLLGLSEKLFF. The CDR3 nucleotides are TGTGCCAGCAGCCCCCTCCTCGGACTGAGTGAAAAACTGTTTTTT.

As DNA, the CDR3 is TGTGCCAGCAGTTTTGTACAGGGGGAGACCCAGTACTTC. It encodes CASSFVQGETQYF. This rearrangement joins TRBV12-3 or TRBV12-4 to TRBJ2-5, with TRBD1 matching over 7 bases. The CDR3 contains 13 residues. Germline trimming cut 3 bases from V and 5 bases from J; bases unmatched to any gene: 3.

V is TRBV11-3 and J is TRBJ2-3; 7 bases align to TRBD2. Trimming removed 4 bases from V and 4 bases from J; junction bases left unmatched: 2. Germline V gene sequence: CDR1 SGHNT, CDR2 YENEEA. The CDR3 totals 13 residues. CDR3 in amino acids: CASSYAGADTQYF. The CDR3 nucleotides are TGTGCCAGCAGCTACGCGGGAGCAGATACGCAGTATTTT.

V is TRBV10-1 and J is TRBJ1-1; D is unclear. The CDR3 contains 13 residues. Germline assignment: CDR1 WNHNN and CDR2 SYGVQD (reference sequence). Trimming took 0 bases from V and 5 from J, leaving 7 bases between them. CDR3 protein: CASSESEGTEAFF. Here the CDR3 DNA reads TGCGCCAGCAGTGAGTCCGAGGGAACTGAAGCTTTCTTT.

The V and J genes are TRBV11-3 and TRBJ2-3, with 8 bases identical to TRBD1. V shed 5 bases and J 3 bases; nucleotides not matched to a gene: 7. The CDR3 loop spans 15 amino acids. Germline loops: CDR1 SGHNT, CDR2 YENEEA. In DNA, the CDR3 is TGTGCCAGCAGCACGGGACAGGCCATTACAGATACGCAGTATTTT. Translated: CASSTGQAITDTQYF.

The chain recombines TRBV18 with TRBJ2-1; TRBD2 matches 9 bases. The CDR3 consists of 18 residues. Unmatched junction bases numbered 17, after V lost 6 bases and J lost 5 bases. Germline V lookup: CDR1 KGHSH, CDR2 LQKENI. Written as DNA, the CDR3 is TGTGCCAGCTCCTCAACTAGCGGGCAAGCAGAGAACAACAATGAGCAGTTCTTC. Protein sequence: CASSSTSGQAENNNEQFF.

This clone appeared once. The chain couples TRBV3-1 (or the pseudogene TRBV3-2) to TRBJ2-7; D is unresolved. CDR1 is LGHDT and CDR2 is YNNKEL in the germline V gene (reference sequence). Trimming took 3 bases from V and 6 from J, leaving 12 bases between them. The CDR3 loop spans 13 amino acids. DNA for the CDR3: TGTGCCAGCAGCCACGGATCCCGCGGCGAGCAGTACTTC. Its protein is CASSHGSRGEQYF.

The chain combines TRBV19 with TRBJ2-7, with 8 bases aligning to TRBD1. The CDR3 totals 13 residues. Losses at the gene ends were 8 bases for V and 2 bases for J; bases not matched to a gene: 5. CDR1 and CDR2 (germline): LNHDA, SQIVND (reference sequence). CDR3 amino acids: CASRDRFTYEQYF. The DNA for the CDR3 is TGTGCCAGTCGGGACAGGTTCACCTACGAGCAGTACTTC.

The chain employs TRBV30 and TRBJ2-1, with 8 positions matching TRBD1. The trim removed 7 bases at V and 4 bases at J, leaving 15 bases unmatched. Germline CDR1 is GTSNPN and CDR2 is SVGIG (reference sequence). The CDR3 sequence is 16 residues long. The CDR3 region has the DNA TGTGCCTTTTCCGCACCTCGACAGGGGACGTACAATGAGCAGTTCTTC. Translated, it gives CAFSAPRQGTYNEQFF.

The CDR3 DNA is TGTGCCAGGATTCCTAGCGGGAGAACCGGGGAGCTGTTTTTT. Its protein is CARIPSGRTGELFF. V is TRBV5-4 and J is TRBJ2-2; 10 nucleotides align to TRBD2. CDR1 is SGHNT and CDR2 is YYREEE in the germline V gene (reference sequence). The CDR3 sequence is 14 residues long. The V segment lost 8 bases and the J segment 5 bases; nucleotides outside the gene matches: 6. Complete variable domain (other parts from reference TRBV5-4 and TRBJ2-2): ETGVTQSPTHLIKTRGQQVTLRCSSQSGHNTVSWYQQALGQGPQFIFQYYREEENGRGNFPPRFSGLQFPNYSSELNVNALELDDSALYLCARIPSGRTGELFFGEGSRLTVL.

V gene TRBV7-2 combines with J gene TRBJ1-3; tentatively, D is TRBD1 (5 bases). Trimming took off 4 bases at V and 3 bases at J, with 10 bases between the two ends. The CDR3 spans 14 residues. Per the germline V gene, CDR1 is SGHTA and CDR2 is FQGNSA. The CDR3 sequence is CASSYQGVGNTIYF. CDR3 bases: TGTGCCAGCAGCTATCAGGGTGTTGGAAACACCATATATTTT.

The J gene is TRBJ2-1, the V gene TRBV3-1 (or the pseudogene TRBV3-2); 7 bases match TRBD1. This CDR3 has 12 residues. The germline CDR1 and CDR2 sequences are LGHDT and YNNKEL (reference sequence). Unmatched junction bases numbered 5, after V lost 8 bases and J lost 7 bases. DNA of the CDR3: TGTGCCAGCCGGACAGGTGCGAATGAGCAGTTCTTC. Amino acids: CASRTGANEQFF.

The V and J genes are TRBV18 and TRBJ1-3; D is ambiguous. V gave up 6 bases and J gave up 4 bases, with 13 bases separating them. Germline V CDR1 and CDR2: KGHSH, LQKENI. The CDR3 is made up of 14 amino acids. The DNA for the CDR3 is TGTGCCAGCTCGCGTCCCACGGGGGGAAACACCATATATTTT. Amino acid sequence: CASSRPTGGNTIYF. The complete variable domain, with remaining parts taken from reference TRBV18 and TRBJ1-3, reads NAGVMQNPRHLVRRRGQEARLRCSPMKGHSHVYWYRQLPEEGLKFMVYLQKENIIDESGMPKERFSAEFPKEGPSILRIQQVVRGDSAAYFCASSRPTGGNTIYFGEGSWLTVV.

In this sample, this clone turned up once. The V gene is TRBV10-3, the J gene TRBJ2-5, with 11 bases matching TRBD2. Germline V gene lookup returns CDR1 ENHRY and CDR2 SYGVKD. The junction had 4 bases not matched to a gene; V was cut back by 1 base and J by 3 bases. CDR3 length: 16 amino acids. The CDR3 spells CAISEYGLAGKETQYF. The CDR3 nucleotides are TGTGCCATCAGTGAGTATGGACTAGCGGGTAAAGAGACCCAGTACTTC.

The chain joins TRBV7-9 to TRBJ1-2, with no clear D. Trimming cost V 4 bases and J 4 bases, with 7 bases left between them. The CDR3 totals 12 residues. Germline CDR1 and CDR2: SEHNR and FQNEAQ (reference sequence). DNA of the CDR3: TGTGCCAGCAGCTCACATTCCTATGGCTACACCTTC. Encoded protein: CASSSHSYGYTF.

The J gene is TRBJ1-4, the V gene TRBV5-1, with unresolved D. With 4 bases removed from V and 8 bases from J, the gap between germline ends came to 9 bases. Germline V gives CDR1 SGHRS, CDR2 YFSETQ. The CDR3 totals 12 residues. CDR3 DNA: TGCGCCAGCAGCCTCAACTTGGAAAAACTGTTTTTT. Its protein product is CASSLNLEKLFF.